The T cell receptor (beta chain) described here comes from a study of T cell changes during pregnancy in multiple sclerosis. Assay: immunoSEQ multiplex PCR; the TCRdb copy retains only in-frame clones and omits some. The profile shows around 100,000 clones, 85% to 95% of them singletons. The table lists this clone with a few counts. Specimen: peripheral blood, collected after pregnancy. The receptor's source is a female donor with multiple sclerosis, enrolled in a pregnancy study.

As DNA, the CDR3 is TGTGCCAGCAGCTTAGGGAGGTGGGCCACAGATACGCAGTATTTT. It yields the protein CASSLGRWATDTQYF. This chain uses TRBV7-9 with TRBJ2-3; D may be TRBD2 (5 bases). Looked up from germline, CDR1 is SEHNR and CDR2 is FQNEAQ (reference sequence). The CDR3 has 15 amino acids. Trimming left V 1 base short and J 2 bases short, with 10 bases between.